These T cell receptor beta chains were read from a single sample in a study of T cells in Graves' hyperthyroidism and ophthalmopathy. TCRdb reprocessed the multiplex PCR reads via MiXCR and lists one record per CDR3 protein. The table lists a few hundred thousand distinct CDR3 sequences, about 15% of them singletons. Source material: blood. The receptors originated from a woman aged 25 to 45 with Graves' hyperthyroidism. Both conserved end residues are part of each CDR3. The order of the fields is J gene, V gene, D gene, clone size, CDR3 DNA, CDR3 protein. A D gene is named only where the DNA matches it firmly. Size tells how often a clone was seen (once, few, many) or the class of an expanded clone, and some rows leave it out.

J: TRBJ2-2; V: TRBV29-1; D: NA; size: NA; DNA: TGCAGCGTTCAGGCTACGAACACCGGGGAGCTGTTTTTT; CDR3: CSVQATNTGELFF
J: TRBJ2-7; V: TRBV20-1; D: TRBD1; size: few; DNA: TGCAGTGCTAGGGGTCGGGACAGACCCTACGAGCAGTACTTC; CDR3: CSARGRDRPYEQYF
J: TRBJ1-2; V: TRBV7-8; D: NA; size: NA; DNA: TGTGCCAGCAGCTTTTCCCTGACACGGTCGTATGGCTACACCTTC; CDR3: CASSFSLTRSYGYTF
J: TRBJ2-1; V: TRBV7-9; D: NA; size: NA; DNA: TGTGCCAGCAGCTTGATATTCGGGACGGGGGCAATTGAGCAGTTCTTC; CDR3: CASSLIFGTGAIEQFF
J: TRBJ1-1; V: TRBV9; D: NA; size: many; DNA: TGTGCCAGCAGCGAGCCCCCGGGGGGGGCGAACACTGAAGCTTTCTTT; CDR3: CASSEPPGGANTEAFF
J: TRBJ1-1; V: TRBV5-1; D: NA; size: many; DNA: TGCGCCAGCAGCTCTGAGACGGCGAACACTGAAGCTTTCTTT; CDR3: CASSSETANTEAFF
J: TRBJ2-7; V: TRBV7-2; D: TRBD1; size: many; DNA: TGTGCCAGCAGCTTAGCGAAAAGACAGGGATCTACCTACGAGCAGTACTTC; CDR3: CASSLAKRQGSTYEQYF
J: TRBJ2-1; V: TRBV28; D: TRBD2; size: many; DNA: TGTGCCAGCATGATAAGACTAGCGGGAGACAATGAGCAGTTCTTC; CDR3: CASMIRLAGDNEQFF
J: TRBJ2-7; V: TRBV19; D: NA; size: NA; DNA: TGTGCCAGTAGTAACAGTCGACAAGCCTACGAGCAGTACTTC; CDR3: CASSNSRQAYEQYF
J: TRBJ1-2; V: TRBV6-1; D: NA; size: many; DNA: TGTGCCAGCAGTGAGCGATCCAAAAGAAACGGCTACACCTTC; CDR3: CASSERSKRNGYTF
J: TRBJ2-1; V: TRBV20-1; D: TRBD2; size: NA; DNA: TGCAGTGCTAGCAGCGGGCGGGAGAGCTCCTACAATGAGCAGTTCTTC; CDR3: CSASSGRESSYNEQFF
J: TRBJ2-7; V: TRBV20-1; D: NA; size: many; DNA: TGCAGTGCTAGAGTTTCTTTCGAGCAGTACTTC; CDR3: CSARVSFEQYF
J: TRBJ2-3; V: TRBV7-9; D: TRBD2; size: NA; DNA: TGTGCCAGCAGCGGATCTAGCGGGAGGTTTGGAGATACGCAGTATTTT; CDR3: CASSGSSGRFGDTQYF
J: TRBJ2-7; V: TRBV6-1; D: NA; size: NA; DNA: TGTGCCAGCAGCCCCCAGGGGTTCGAGCAGTACTTC; CDR3: CASSPQGFEQYF
J: TRBJ1-2; V: TRBV24-1; D: TRBD1; size: many; DNA: TGTGCCACCAGTGACTCCGACAGGGAGTTTCGCTATGGCTACACCTTC; CDR3: CATSDSDREFRYGYTF
J: TRBJ2-5; V: TRBV27; D: NA; size: few; DNA: TGTGCCAGCAGTTTTTTAGAGGCCCTGGGGTACTTC; CDR3: CASSFLEALGYF
J: TRBJ2-1; V: TRBV29-1; D: TRBD2; size: many; DNA: TGCAGCGTTGAAGCTGGCCTAGCGGACCTCAGAAGCTCCTACAATGAGCAGTTCTTC; CDR3: CSVEAGLADLRSSYNEQFF
J: TRBJ2-3; V: TRBV11-2; D: NA; size: many; DNA: TGTGCCAGCAGCTTAGAATCGGGTGGGGCGGAAGATACGCAGTATTTT; CDR3: CASSLESGGAEDTQYF
J: TRBJ2-7; V: TRBV12-3/TRBV12-4; D: TRBD1; size: many; DNA: TGTGCCAGCAGCCGGGGACAGGGGGCGTCCTACGAGCAGTACTTC; CDR3: CASSRGQGASYEQYF
J: TRBJ2-1; V: TRBV7-9; D: NA; size: NA; DNA: TGTGCCTCCAGGGAAGGGGGAGGCAATGAGCAGTTCTTC; CDR3: CASREGGGNEQFF
J: TRBJ1-1; V: TRBV4-3; D: NA; size: few; DNA: TGCGCCAGCAGCCAAGCCCGGGACCTAGGGGGGACTGAAGCTTTCTTT; CDR3: CASSQARDLGGTEAFF
J: TRBJ2-7; V: TRBV24-1; D: NA; size: few; DNA: TGTGCCACCAGTGATTTGCAGGGCAGTTTTTCCTACGAGCAGTACTTC; CDR3: CATSDLQGSFSYEQYF
J: TRBJ1-2; V: TRBV7-2; D: TRBD1; size: many; DNA: TGTGCCAGCAGCTTAGCGAACCCCGGGACAGCCAGGGGCTACACCTTC; CDR3: CASSLANPGTARGYTF
J: TRBJ2-7; V: TRBV4-1; D: TRBD2; size: few; DNA: TGCGCCAGCAGCCAACCGACTAGCAGTTACGAGCAGTACTTC; CDR3: CASSQPTSSYEQYF
J: TRBJ2-4; V: TRBV12-3/TRBV12-4; D: NA; size: few; DNA: TGTGCCAGCAGCGTCCCGGGAAGGGACCAAAACATTCAGTACTTC; CDR3: CASSVPGRDQNIQYF
J: TRBJ2-5; V: TRBV7-2; D: TRBD2; size: many; DNA: TGTGCCAGCAGCTTATTGGCCGGGAGGGCCGGTGAGACCCAGTACTTC; CDR3: CASSLLAGRAGETQYF
J: TRBJ1-2; V: TRBV3-1; D: NA; size: few; DNA: TGTGCCAGCAGCCAAGAACTGCAGGGAGTAGGTGGCTACACCTTC; CDR3: CASSQELQGVGGYTF
J: TRBJ2-5; V: TRBV4-1; D: TRBD1; size: few; DNA: TGCGCCAGCAGCCACGCCGGGACAGGGGATACGGAGACCCAGTACTTC; CDR3: CASSHAGTGDTETQYF
J: TRBJ2-1; V: TRBV6-2/TRBV6-3; D: TRBD2; size: few; DNA: TGTGCCAGCAGTGACCTCGGAGCGGGATACAATGAGCAGTTCTTC; CDR3: CASSDLGAGYNEQFF
J: TRBJ2-5; V: TRBV14; D: NA; size: few; DNA: TGTGCCAGCAGCCAAGTCAGGGGCCAAGAGACCCAGTACTTC; CDR3: CASSQVRGQETQYF
J: TRBJ2-7; V: TRBV12-3/TRBV12-4; D: TRBD1; size: many; DNA: TGTGCCAGCAGTCCCGGGACAGGGACAGGCTCCTACGAGCAGTACTTC; CDR3: CASSPGTGTGSYEQYF
J: TRBJ2-7; V: TRBV24-1; D: NA; size: few; DNA: TGTGCCACCAGAGACAGCCTGGACTCCTACGAGCAGTACTTC; CDR3: CATRDSLDSYEQYF
J: TRBJ2-3; V: TRBV5-6; D: TRBD2; size: NA; DNA: TGTGCCAGCAGCTTGGGATGGCTAGCGGGAGGTTCTAGCACAGATACGCAGTATTTT; CDR3: CASSLGWLAGGSSTDTQYF
J: TRBJ1-5; V: TRBV18; D: NA; size: many; DNA: TGTGCCAGCTCACCAGGGCAGGAATTCAATCAGCCCCAGCATTTT; CDR3: CASSPGQEFNQPQHF
J: TRBJ2-5; V: TRBV28; D: NA; size: many; DNA: TGTGCCAGCAGTCTCCGCGGTGTGCAAGAGACCCAGTACTTC; CDR3: CASSLRGVQETQYF
J: TRBJ1-1; V: TRBV20-1; D: NA; size: few; DNA: TGCAGTGTCAGCTACCGGGACACAGGAAAGGGTGAATCCGGGCGAATGAACACTGAAGCTTTCTTT; CDR3: CSVSYRDTGKGESGRMNTEAFF
J: TRBJ2-7; V: TRBV9; D: TRBD2; size: few; DNA: TGTGCCAGCAGCGCCAGCGGGGGGCGCGACGAGCAGTACTTC; CDR3: CASSASGGRDEQYF
J: TRBJ2-3; V: TRBV20-1; D: NA; size: few; DNA: TGCAGTGCTCCGGACTATCCCCGGCCGGATACGCAGTATTTT; CDR3: CSAPDYPRPDTQYF
J: TRBJ2-7; V: TRBV7-2; D: NA; size: many; DNA: TGTGCCAGCCCCCGCAGGGGGGAGGTCCACGAGCAGTACTTC; CDR3: CASPRRGEVHEQYF